One sample yielded the 13 T cell receptor beta chains listed below, sequenced in a study of CDR3 diversity in severe acne (dated by TCRdb to about 2019). Library generation was performed with PCR. The sequencer was an Illumina HiSeq 2000. TCRdb handled the public reads itself, with Q25 trimming in fastp and clone calling in MiXCR, and kept productive beta chains. Records with the same CDR3 protein are collapsed into one entry carrying the most frequent genes and DNA. This sample is represented by some 85,000 distinct CDR3 sequences; roughly 49% of them were singletons. The ten largest clones take up roughly 12% of the sample. The sample taken for sequencing was blood. These receptors were taken from a male donor with severe acne vulgaris.

Of note for this clonotype: Germline and junction disagree at one end, which may indicate a read error. This sequence joins TRBV7-2 and TRBJ2-1; D ambiguous. The CDR3 is made up of 13 amino acids. Germline V gene lookup returns CDR1 SGHTA and CDR2 FQGNSA. The CDR3 DNA sequence: TGCGCCAGCAGCTCCTACCTACACGATGAGCGATTCTTC. It is translated as CASSSYLHDERFF.

A word on this clonotype: One end of the junction varies from germline; a read error may be responsible. This chain uses TRBV11-2 with TRBJ1-2, with a possible D match to TRBD1 (5 bases). The CDR3 is 14 amino acids. The germline gives CDR1 SGHAT, CDR2 FQNNGV. The CDR3 DNA is TGTGCCAGTAGCTTCCAGACAGCTAACTATGGCTACACCTTC. As protein: CASSFQTANYGYTF.

This clonotype was counted many times. V usage is TRBV5-5 and J usage is TRBJ2-1; D is tentatively TRBD1 or TRBD2 (5 bases each). The germline V and J ends were trimmed by 3 bases and 5 bases, with 9 bases remaining between them. Germline loops: CDR1 SGHKS, CDR2 YYEKEE (reference sequence). The CDR3 length is 13 residues. The CDR3 protein is CASSWGLNNEQFF. The CDR3 DNA reads as TGTGCCAGCAGCTGGGGGTTGAACAATGAGCAGTTCTTC.

Only a few counts were recorded for this clonotype. The chain employs TRBV6-1 and TRBJ2-5, with no clear D. The CDR3 spans 14 residues. Germline CDR1 MNHNS, CDR2 SASEGT. Between the trimmed V and J ends, which lost 1 base and 1 base, there was a span of 7 bases. CDR3 in amino acids: CASSEVRAQETQYF. The CDR3 coding sequence is TGTGCCAGCAGTGAAGTACGGGCCCAAGAGACCCAGTACTTC.

The chain has TRBV9 and TRBJ1-1; TRBD1 aligns across 7 bases. Germline V lookup: CDR1 SGDLS, CDR2 YYNGEE. The CDR3 loop spans 15 amino acids. V shed 4 bases, J shed 4 bases, and the junction held 10 bases outside the gene matches. CDR3 DNA sequence: TGTGCCAGCAGCCCCCGTCAGGGGGGTGCCACTGAAGCTTTCTTT. Translating gives CASSPRQGGATEAFF.

The V call is TRBV6-5, the J call TRBJ1-3; D is uncertain. The CDR3 loop spans 11 amino acids. Trimming cost V 6 bases and J 11 bases, with 11 bases left between them. Germline assignment: CDR1 MNHEY and CDR2 SVGAGI. In nucleotides, the CDR3 is TGTGCCAGCAGCGCGGGGTCCTCCATATATTTT. It translates to CASSAGSSIYF.

This clonotype was detected ten times or more. V is TRBV5-4 and J is TRBJ2-1, with 9 bases matching TRBD1. V was clipped by 1 base and J by 10 bases; unmatched bases: 9. Germline values: CDR1 SGHNT, CDR2 YYREEE (reference sequence). This CDR3 is built from 15 residues. CDR3 DNA sequence: TGTGCCAGCAGCTTGCCCGGGACAGGGAGGCGGGAGCAGTTCTTC. Amino acid sequence: CASSLPGTGRREQFF.

This chain joins TRBV10-1 and TRBJ1-1; D remains unclear. Germline V gene data show CDR1 as WNHNN and CDR2 as SYGVQD (reference sequence). This CDR3 contains 13 residues. V lost 6 bases to trimming and J lost 0 bases, with 8 bases between them. CDR3 DNA: TGCGCCAGCAGCCAAGGAATGAACACTGAAGCTTTCTTT. Residues: CASSQGMNTEAFF.

This clonotype has just a few counts. This chain uses TRBV5-1 with TRBJ1-3; D is unclear. Trimming took off 4 bases at V and 7 bases at J, with 12 bases between the two ends. This CDR3 comprises 13 residues. The germline CDR1 and CDR2 sequences are SGHRS and YFSETQ. The CDR3 bases are TGCGCCAGCAGCCCTGACACGACTAACACCATATATTTT. It translates to CASSPDTTNTIYF.

In this sample, this clonotype turned up many times. This rearrangement joins TRBV19 to TRBJ1-5, with D perhaps TRBD1 (5 bases). Deletions cut 4 bases from V and 6 bases from J, with 7 bases between. Germline CDR1 reads LNHDA; CDR2 reads SQIVND (reference sequence). This CDR3 spans 12 amino acids. This CDR3 reads CASSRGGQPQHF. CDR3 DNA: TGTGCCAGTAGTAGGGGGGGTCAGCCCCAGCATTTT.

To note about this clonotype: The CDR3 does not close with the conserved phenylalanine or tryptophan, likely indicating a read error. The gene calls are TRBV7-2 and TRBJ2-7; TRBD1 aligns across 9 bases. Germline CDR1 and CDR2: SGHTA and FQGNSA. The CDR3 covers 19 residues. The V and J ends lost 5 bases and 2 bases, in that order; junction bases with no gene match: 19. The CDR3 spells CASSRNTNLGQGSTYEQYS. CDR3 nucleotides: TGTGCCAGCAGCCGAAACACCAACTTGGGACAGGGAAGCACCTACGAGCAGTACTCC.

This chain uses TRBV4-1 with TRBJ2-3; TRBD2 matches 9 bases. With V trimmed by 0 bases and J by 4 bases, 8 bases remained unmatched. This CDR3 contains 17 residues. Per the germline V gene, CDR1 is MGHRA and CDR2 is YSYEKL. The CDR3 region is CASSQDGGGRVSDTQYF. The CDR3 DNA is TGCGCCAGCAGCCAAGATGGCGGCGGGAGGGTTTCAGATACGCAGTATTTT.

This clonotype was seen ten or more times. The gene calls are TRBV4-1 and TRBJ1-1; possible D gene TRBD1, 6 bases. Looked up from germline, CDR1 is MGHRA and CDR2 is YSYEKL. The CDR3 has 15 residues. V lost 5 bases, J lost 0 bases, and 13 bases lay in between. The CDR3: CASSYIYRVNTEAFF. CDR3 nucleotide sequence: TGCGCCAGCAGCTATATTTACAGGGTGAACACTGAAGCTTTCTTT.